These T cell receptor beta chains were read from a single sample in a study of cytomegalovirus exposure and HLA in healthy donors. Profiling relied on immunoSEQ multiplex PCR, and the TCRdb table lists in-frame clones only, not all of them. The sample lists approximately 280,000 clones; about 90% were seen once. The sample comprised PBMCs. The receptor set was obtained from a woman under 30 in good health and CMV-seronegative. Each CDR3 is given with its conserved first and last residue. D genes are given only for firm matches. Clone sizes are given selectively: once, few, many, or a class where the clone is expanded.

d_gene: TRBD1
j_gene: TRBJ2-7
abundance: NA
v_gene: TRBV29-1
CDR3aa: CSALGQAGSGEQYF
CDR3nt: TGCAGCGCCCTGGGACAGGCTGGAAGTGGCGAGCAGTACTTC

d_gene: TRBD1
j_gene: TRBJ2-7
abundance: NA
v_gene: TRBV5-8
CDR3aa: CASSFMDRGGYEQYF
CDR3nt: TGTGCCAGCAGCTTCATGGACAGGGGGGGATACGAGCAGTACTTC

d_gene: NA
j_gene: TRBJ1-2
abundance: NA
v_gene: TRBV14
CDR3aa: CASSHLDSRGYGYTF
CDR3nt: TGTGCCAGCAGCCATCTGGACAGTCGAGGGTATGGCTACACCTTC

d_gene: NA
j_gene: TRBJ2-7
abundance: NA
v_gene: TRBV6-6
CDR3aa: CASSYSGGEQYF
CDR3nt: TGTGCCAGCAGTTACTCCGGGGGCGAGCAGTACTTC

d_gene: NA
j_gene: TRBJ1-1
abundance: NA
v_gene: TRBV5-1
CDR3aa: CASSLGRGDTEAFF
CDR3nt: TGCGCCAGCAGCTTAGGCAGAGGTGACACTGAAGCTTTCTTT

d_gene: TRBD2
j_gene: TRBJ2-3
abundance: NA
v_gene: TRBV5-1
CDR3aa: CASTEKPGLAADTQYF
CDR3nt: TGCGCCAGCACCGAGAAACCGGGACTAGCCGCAGATACGCAGTATTTT

d_gene: NA
j_gene: TRBJ2-7
abundance: once
v_gene: TRBV5-1
CDR3aa: CASSLPGYEQYF
CDR3nt: TGCGCCAGCAGCTTGCCGGGCTACGAGCAGTACTTC

d_gene: NA
j_gene: TRBJ2-7
abundance: NA
v_gene: TRBV13
CDR3aa: CASSSGGQTLYEQYF
CDR3nt: TGTGCCAGCAGCTCCGGGGGGCAGACACTCTACGAGCAGTACTTC

d_gene: TRBD1
j_gene: TRBJ1-1
abundance: NA
v_gene: TRBV7-8
CDR3aa: CASAVGGTGPNTEAFF
CDR3nt: TGTGCCAGCGCCGTCGGGGGGACAGGGCCCAACACTGAAGCTTTCTTT

d_gene: NA
j_gene: TRBJ1-6
abundance: NA
v_gene: TRBV4-2
CDR3aa: CASSPIVFTGGKNSPLHF
CDR3nt: TGTGCCAGCAGCCCTATTGTCTTCACGGGGGGCAAAAATTCACCCCTCCACTTT

d_gene: NA
j_gene: TRBJ2-7
abundance: NA
v_gene: TRBV11-1
CDR3aa: CASSHFPATESYEQYF
CDR3nt: TGTGCCAGCAGCCATTTCCCCGCGACTGAATCCTACGAGCAGTACTTC

d_gene: TRBD1
j_gene: TRBJ2-2
abundance: NA
v_gene: TRBV5-1
CDR3aa: CASSPTGKNTGELFF
CDR3nt: TGCGCCAGCAGTCCGACAGGGAAGAACACCGGGGAGCTGTTTTTT

d_gene: TRBD1
j_gene: TRBJ2-1
abundance: NA
v_gene: TRBV5-6
CDR3aa: CASQSGTGGNEQFF
CDR3nt: TGTGCCAGCCAGAGCGGGACAGGGGGGAATGAGCAGTTCTTC

d_gene: TRBD1
j_gene: TRBJ2-7
abundance: NA
v_gene: TRBV2
CDR3aa: CASGRDSNYEQYF
CDR3nt: TGTGCCAGCGGTAGGGACAGCAACTACGAGCAGTACTTC

d_gene: NA
j_gene: TRBJ2-1
abundance: NA
v_gene: TRBV6-6
CDR3aa: CASSIEGPSYNEQFF
CDR3nt: TGTGCCAGCAGTATAGAGGGTCCTTCCTACAATGAGCAGTTCTTC

d_gene: TRBD1
j_gene: TRBJ1-2
abundance: NA
v_gene: TRBV6-5
CDR3aa: CASSYRDRGTYGYTF
CDR3nt: TGTGCCAGCAGTTACCGGGACAGGGGTACCTATGGCTACACCTTC

d_gene: TRBD2
j_gene: TRBJ2-7
abundance: NA
v_gene: TRBV5-1
CDR3aa: CASSPGGVTYEQYF
CDR3nt: TGCGCCAGCAGCCCCGGGGGGGTGACCTACGAGCAGTACTTC